This TCR beta chain was captured in a study of blood T cell repertoires in COVID-19. This clone was seen only once. Generated by immunoSEQ multiplex PCR, the TCRdb table keeps only in-frame clones and is missing some. This sample has a few hundred thousand clones, with about four fifths found just once. CDR1 and CDR2 from the germline V gene are SGHNT and YYREEE (reference sequence). The CDR3 length is 11 residues. Trimming shortened V by 0 bases and J by 8 bases, and 5 bases separated the two germline ends. The chain carries TRBV5-4 and TRBJ1-1; D remains unclear. The receptor's source is a man aged 35 to 55 who had been exposed to COVID-19. Sequenced: PBMCs or T cells enriched from blood (not recorded which). The CDR3, as DNA: TGTGCCAGCAGCTTGGAGACAGAAGCTTTCTTT. The encoded protein is CASSLETEAFF.